Below, 26 T cell receptor beta chains from the same sample are listed, as sequenced in a study of cytomegalovirus exposure and HLA in healthy donors. PCR used 60 Vbeta primers and 13 Jbeta primers. The method was immunoSEQ multiplex PCR; TCRdb's version includes in-frame clones alone and lacks a portion of them. This table has more than 95,000 clones, around 82% appearing once. Material: PBMCs. All receptors come from a woman in her thirties or forties in good health and CMV-seronegative.

This clone showed up just a few times. The CDR3 DNA is TGTGCCAGCAGTGAATCCGGGGTGTTACAGGGTCAACTGTTTTTT. This encodes CASSESGVLQGQLFF. J is TRBJ1-4 and V is TRBV6-1, with a weak D call TRBD1 (6 bases). CDR1 MNHNS and CDR2 SASEGT come from the germline V gene. Trimming shortened V by 2 bases and J by 12 bases, and 19 bases separated the two germline ends. CDR3 size: 15 residues.

With respect to this clone: Different DNA sequences within this sample yield the same CDR3. The chain links TRBV9 to TRBJ2-7, with D perhaps matching TRBD1 (5 bases). V was clipped by 0 bases and J by 1 base, with 11 bases between them. This CDR3 region has 15 residues. CDR1 and CDR2 from the germline V gene are SGDLS and YYNGEE. The DNA for the CDR3 is TGTGCCAGCAGCGTAGGAGGCCAGGGATCCTACGAGCAGTACTTC. It specifies CASSVGGQGSYEQYF.

This clone was seen once. The chain joins TRBV5-1 to TRBJ1-1; the D is unclear. CDR3 length: 11 residues. Germline values: CDR1 SGHRS, CDR2 YFSETQ. Trimming shortened V by 2 bases and J by 8 bases, and 7 bases separated the two germline ends. This chain's CDR3 is CASSFRGEAFF. CDR3 sequence (DNA): TGCGCCAGCAGCTTCAGAGGGGAAGCTTTCTTT.

The chain has TRBV5-4 and TRBJ1-1, with 7 nucleotides matching TRBD1. The CDR3 runs to 15 residues. Germline V gives CDR1 SGHNT, CDR2 YYREEE (reference sequence). V was pared by 4 bases and J by 0 bases, with 6 bases of the junction left unmatched. CDR3 loop: CASSPGQLMNTEAFF. The CDR3, as DNA: TGTGCCAGCAGCCCGGGACAGCTAATGAACACTGAAGCTTTCTTT.

This clone occurred once. This chain links TRBV28 with TRBJ2-1; 11 nucleotides agree with TRBD2. CDR1 and CDR2 from the germline V gene are MDHEN and SYDVKM. The CDR3 consists of 12 residues. Trimming cost V 8 bases and J 10 bases; bases outside gene matches: 4. CDR3 bases: TGTGCCAGCCGACTAGCGGGAAAGGAGCAGTTCTTC. Protein product: CASRLAGKEQFF.

The chain combines TRBV28 with TRBJ1-2; TRBD1 is a possible D gene (6 bases). V was cut by 6 bases and J by 4 bases, with 18 bases left in between. This CDR3 is built from 15 residues. Germline loops: CDR1 MDHEN, CDR2 SYDVKM. This chain's CDR3 is CASRGGGAITYGYTF. For the CDR3, the DNA is TGTGCCAGCAGGGGCGGGGGCGCGATTACCTATGGCTACACCTTC.

The J gene is TRBJ2-5, the V gene TRBV7-2; possible D gene TRBD2, 5 bases. Germline V gene data show CDR1 as SGHTA and CDR2 as FQGNSA. The CDR3 length is 13 residues. The V end was cut by 7 bases, the J end by 2 bases, with 11 bases between. DNA for the CDR3: TGTGCCAGCAATACGGGATTACAAGAGACCCAGTACTTC. It codes for CASNTGLQETQYF.

The chain recombines TRBV15 with TRBJ1-5, with D perhaps TRBD1 (6 bases). Germline values: CDR1 LNHNV, CDR2 YYDKDF (reference sequence). The CDR3 extends over 15 amino acids. V dropped 4 bases and J dropped 6 bases, with 16 bases sitting between them. This CDR3 is CATSIAQGSVQPQHF. As DNA, the CDR3 is TGTGCCACCAGCATAGCACAGGGTAGTGTTCAGCCCCAGCATTTT.

The chain is built from TRBV7-9 and TRBJ2-7; 9 bases match TRBD1. This CDR3 has 18 residues. V trimming: 0 bases; J trimming: 3 bases; junction bases outside the gene matches: 12. Per the germline V gene, CDR1 is SEHNR and CDR2 is FQNEAQ (reference sequence). The CDR3 DNA is TGTGCCAGCAGCTTAGCGCTCGGGGACAGGGCTTCCCGCTACGAGCAGTACTTC. It specifies CASSLALGDRASRYEQYF.

V gene TRBV5-1 combines with J gene TRBJ1-1; TRBD1 aligns across 7 bases. This CDR3 region has 13 residues. The trim removed 8 bases at V and 4 bases at J, leaving 8 bases unmatched. Germline CDR1 reads SGHRS; CDR2 reads YFSETQ. CDR3 amino acids: CASNDRVGTEAFF. Written as DNA, the CDR3 is TGCGCCAGTAACGACAGGGTCGGCACTGAAGCTTTCTTT.

V gene TRBV19 combines with J gene TRBJ1-1; 8 bases are shared with TRBD1. J lost 1 base, V lost 3 bases, and 4 bases had no gene match. In germline, CDR1 is LNHDA, CDR2 SQIVND (reference sequence). The CDR3 totals 15 residues. CDR3 region: CASSIADRENTEAFF. CDR3 nucleotides: TGTGCCAGTAGTATTGCGGACAGGGAGAACACTGAAGCTTTCTTT.

The V and J genes are TRBV6-6 and TRBJ2-2; D call uncertain. Per germline, CDR1 MNHNY and CDR2 SVGAGI (reference sequence). The CDR3 has 14 amino acids. Trimming took off 0 bases at V and 7 bases at J, with 9 bases between the two ends. The CDR3 here is CASSYSALYGELFF. In nucleotides, the CDR3 is TGTGCCAGCAGTTACTCGGCCTTATACGGGGAGCTGTTTTTT.

The chain recombines TRBV2 with TRBJ2-1, with D possibly matching TRBD2 (6 bases). The CDR3 totals 13 residues. From germline, CDR1 is SNHLY and CDR2 FYNNEI. Deletions cut 6 bases from V and 2 bases from J, with 8 bases between. The chain's CDR3 is CASSAGPYNEQFF. The CDR3 nucleotides are TGTGCCAGCAGCGCGGGACCCTACAATGAGCAGTTCTTC.

This chain uses TRBV7-9 with TRBJ2-5, with D tentatively TRBD2 (6 bases). The better agreement between TRBJ2-7 and the DNA end casts doubt on the J call. The CDR3 sequence is 13 residues long. Looked up from germline, CDR1 is SEHNR and CDR2 is FQNEAQ (reference sequence). In DNA, the CDR3 is TGTGCCAGCAGCTTACCGGGAGCGTACGAGCAGTACTTC. It translates to CASSLPGAYEQYF.

In this sample, this clone turned up once. V is TRBV28 and J is TRBJ2-1; tentative D call: TRBD2 (7 bases). V lost 2 bases to trimming and J lost 8 bases, with 16 bases between them. The CDR3 consists of 15 residues. CDR1 and CDR2 (germline): MDHEN, SYDVKM. Written as DNA, the CDR3 is TGTGCCAGCAGTTTAATAGGCGGAGGGGGGGATGAGCAGTTCTTC. Translation gives CASSLIGGGGDEQFF.

V usage is TRBV27 and J usage is TRBJ2-1; unclear D gene. V dropped 3 bases and J dropped 6 bases, with 6 bases sitting between them. This CDR3 comprises 12 residues. CDR1 and CDR2 from the germline V gene are MNHEY and SMNVEV (reference sequence). Written as DNA, the CDR3 is TGTGCCAGCAGTTTTGGGCCCAATGAGCAGTTCTTC. Protein: CASSFGPNEQFF.

The J gene is TRBJ2-3, the V gene TRBV28; possibly TRBD2 for D (6 bases). Germline loops: CDR1 MDHEN, CDR2 SYDVKM. The CDR3 contains 16 residues. The V end lost 5 bases, the J end lost 0 bases, and 15 bases lay between the germline ends. The CDR3 is CASSPLGGASTDTQYF. The CDR3 nucleotides read TGTGCCAGCAGTCCCCTGGGCGGGGCTAGCACAGATACGCAGTATTTT.

The rearrangement joins TRBV6-5 to TRBJ2-1, with a possible D match to TRBD2 (5 bases). The germline V and J ends were trimmed by 2 bases and 8 bases, with 13 bases remaining between them. CDR3 length equals 14 residues. Per the germline V gene, CDR1 is MNHEY and CDR2 is SVGAGI. CDR3 sequence: CASSYGFSVDEQFF. Here the CDR3 DNA reads TGTGCCAGCAGTTACGGTTTTAGCGTCGATGAGCAGTTCTTC.

V and J are TRBV5-5 and TRBJ1-5; TRBD1 is a possible D gene (5 bases). CDR3 length: 14 amino acids. Trimming shortened V by 4 bases and J by 4 bases, and 12 bases separated the two germline ends. CDR1 and CDR2 from the germline V gene are SGHKS and YYEKEE (reference sequence). The CDR3 reads CASSPPDTNQPQHF. CDR3 bases: TGTGCCAGCAGCCCGCCGGACACAAATCAGCCCCAGCATTTT.

This clone occurred once. The rearrangement links TRBV18 to TRBJ2-3; no reliable D call. V lost 2 bases and J 6 bases, leaving 3 bases between the germline ends. The germline V gene has CDR1 KGHSH and CDR2 LQKENI. This CDR3 has 11 residues. The DNA for the CDR3 is TGTGCCAGCTCACCAAGCGATACGCAGTATTTT. Residues: CASSPSDTQYF.

V is TRBV5-5 and J is TRBJ2-5; D is perhaps TRBD2 (5 bases). The DNA end lines up better with TRBJ2-7; the J call may be wrong. The CDR3 length is 14 residues. The germline V gene encodes CDR1 SGHKS and CDR2 YYEKEE (reference sequence). The CDR3 coding sequence is TGTGCCAGCAGCTTGTGGGAGTCTAACGACGAGCAGTACTTC. Translated, it gives CASSLWESNDEQYF.

The chain links TRBV7-2 to TRBJ1-5, with 9 bases lining up with TRBD1. CDR1 is SGHTA, CDR2 FQGNSA, per germline. This CDR3 is 16 amino acids long. V dropped 5 bases and J dropped 0; count of bases not matched to a gene: 5. CDR3 residues: CASSRTGGYSNQPQHF. As DNA, the CDR3 is TGTGCCAGCAGCCGAACAGGGGGCTATAGCAATCAGCCCCAGCATTTT.

The chain links TRBV6-1 to TRBJ2-7; 7 bases agree with TRBD1. Germline V gene sequence: CDR1 MNHNS, CDR2 SASEGT. The J segment lost 2 bases and the V segment lost 2 bases, leaving 3 bases of the junction unmatched. This CDR3 has 14 residues. The CDR3 spells CASSERTGTYEQYF. CDR3 sequence (DNA): TGTGCCAGCAGTGAAAGGACAGGTACCTACGAGCAGTACTTC.

CDR3 protein: CASSLRELRNTGELFF. The CDR3 region has the DNA TGTGCCAGCAGCTTACGGGAACTTCGTAACACCGGGGAGCTGTTTTTT. The chain joins TRBV7-9 to TRBJ2-2; possible D gene TRBD2, 5 bases. Trimming removed 2 bases from V and 2 bases from J, with 12 bases in between. CDR3 length equals 16 residues. Germline assignment: CDR1 SEHNR and CDR2 FQNEAQ (reference sequence).

V usage is TRBV30 and J usage is TRBJ1-1, with a weak D call TRBD1 (5 bases). Per germline, CDR1 GTSNPN and CDR2 SVGIG (reference sequence). This CDR3 spans 12 amino acids. V dropped 5 bases and J dropped 2 bases, with 9 bases sitting between them. CDR3 residues: CAWGHTNTEAFF. The CDR3 DNA reads as TGTGCCTGGGGACATACAAACACTGAAGCTTTCTTT. Full variable domain (remainder filled in from reference TRBV30 and TRBJ1-1): SQTIHQWPATLVQPVGSPLSLECTVEGTSNPNLYWYRQAAGRGLQLLFYSVGIGQISSEVPQNLSASRPQDRQFILSSKKLLLSDSGFYLCAWGHTNTEAFFGQGTRLTVV.

This clone was seen a handful of times. The V gene is TRBV9, the J gene TRBJ1-1; possible D gene TRBD1, 5 bases. Germline lookup yields CDR1 SGDLS and CDR2 YYNGEE. The CDR3 totals 16 residues. V dropped 0 bases and J dropped 0 bases, with 12 bases sitting between them. CDR3 DNA sequence: TGTGCCAGCAGCGTAGAACAGGAGAATATGAACACTGAAGCTTTCTTT. It codes for CASSVEQENMNTEAFF.